Listed below are T cell receptor beta chains from one sample, sequenced in a study of blood T cell repertoires in COVID-19. Measured with immunoSEQ multiplex PCR; TCRdb has only the in-frame clones, and not every one. The sample comprises about 110,000 clones, roughly 80% of which are singletons, and roughly 7.9% rests with the top ten. Sequencing was performed on peripheral blood. The receptors stem from an older man with acute or convalescent COVID-19. Each CDR3 is given with its conserved first and last residue. Fields, in order: clone size, J gene, V gene, D gene, CDR3 DNA, CDR3 protein. A D gene is named only where the DNA matches it firmly. Not every row has a clone size; where given, it reads once, few, many or a size class.

. TRBJ2-7 TRBV6-5 TRBD1 TGTGCCAGCATTGGGACAGATCCCTACGAGCAGTACTTC CASIGTDPYEQYF
. TRBJ2-2 TRBV19 . TGTGCCAGTAGTATAGCGACATTTTACGGGGAGCTGTTTTTT CASSIATFYGELFF
. TRBJ2-1 TRBV19 TRBD2 TGTGCCAGTAGTTTCGGGAGGGCCTACAATGAGCAGTTCTTC CASSFGRAYNEQFF
. TRBJ1-3 TRBV27 . TGTGCCAGCAGTCTAGACTCTGGAAACACCATATATTTT CASSLDSGNTIYF
. TRBJ2-4 TRBV5-6 TRBD1 TGTGCCAGCAGCGGCCAGGGGGCTTACGTAGCCAAAAACATTCAGTACTTC CASSGQGAYVAKNIQYF
. TRBJ1-4 TRBV10-1 . TGCGCCAGCGCTCCATTCCTAGGGGGAAAACTGTTTTTT CASAPFLGGKLFF
. TRBJ2-4 TRBV2 TRBD1 TGTGCCAGCAGTGGGGACAGCCTGGCCAAAAACATTCAGTACTTC CASSGDSLAKNIQYF
. TRBJ2-1 TRBV29-1 TRBD1 TGCAGCTCCAACCCGGGACAGTGGGGGAATGAGCAGTTCTTC CSSNPGQWGNEQFF
. TRBJ1-3 TRBV5-1 TRBD1 TGCGCCAGCAGCCCGAGACAGGGGGCTTTTGCCGTCGATGGAAACACCATATATTTT CASSPRQGAFAVDGNTIYF
. TRBJ1-4 TRBV24-1 TRBD1 TGTGCCACCAGTGATCCGGGACAGAAAGGTGAAAAACTGTTTTTT CATSDPGQKGEKLFF
. TRBJ1-4 TRBV7-6 TRBD1 TGTGCCAGCAGAGACAGGGAAAATGTTACGAAGGATGAAAAACTGTTTTTT CASRDRENVTKDEKLFF
. TRBJ2-7 TRBV4-2 . TGTGCCAGCAGCCCAGGTGGGCAGGGAAGAGGCTACGAGCAGTACTTC CASSPGGQGRGYEQYF
. TRBJ1-3 TRBV11-2 TRBD1 TGTGCCAGCAGCTTAGGAAGGGGGCCTGGAAACACCATATATTTT CASSLGRGPGNTIYF
. TRBJ2-5 TRBV10-1 . TGCGCCAGCAGTGAGTCGATAGGCCTACAGGAGACCCAGTACTTC CASSESIGLQETQYF
. TRBJ2-7 TRBV29-1 TRBD1 TGCAGCGTTGAGGGGACAGGGCGGAACGAGCAGTACTTC CSVEGTGRNEQYF
few TRBJ2-2 TRBV14 TRBD2 TGTGCCAGCAGCCCTCTAGCGGAACCGAACACCGGGGAGCTGTTTTTT CASSPLAEPNTGELFF
once TRBJ2-3 TRBV3-1/TRBV3-2 TRBD2 TGTGCCAGCAGTTCCAGGGGACTAGCGGGGGGGTTGGGTACAGATACGCAGTATTTT CASSSRGLAGGLGTDTQYF
. TRBJ2-1 TRBV28 TRBD2 TGTGCCAGCAGGGCGGGGGGGAGCGCCAATGAGCAGTTCTTC CASRAGGSANEQFF
. TRBJ2-2 TRBV30 TRBD1 TGTGCCTTCCCAAGTCCGGGACAGAAGAACACCGGGGAGCTGTTTTTT CAFPSPGQKNTGELFF
. TRBJ1-3 TRBV30 . TGTGCCTGGTTTTCCGGGGTCTCTGGAAACACCATATATTTT CAWFSGVSGNTIYF
once TRBJ1-2 TRBV2 . TGTGCCAGCGTACTCAGTCAGGGTGGTGGCTACACCTTC CASVLSQGGGYTF
. TRBJ2-2 TRBV5-1 . TGCGCCAGCAGCCTGGACAGTGCCACCGGGGAGCTGTTTTTT CASSLDSATGELFF
. TRBJ2-5 TRBV27 TRBD1 TGTGCCAGCTCCCCGGGACAGGTAGCTGGGGAGACCCAGTACTTC CASSPGQVAGETQYF
once TRBJ2-5 TRBV19 . TGTGCCAGTAAGGGCGGGTCCCACCAAGAGACCCAGTACTTC CASKGGSHQETQYF
. TRBJ1-1 TRBV5-1 . TGCGCCAGCAGCTGGGCAGGGGATAAGACTGAAGCTTTCTTT CASSWAGDKTEAFF
. TRBJ2-1 TRBV18 TRBD2 TGTGCCAGCTCACCACTCAGCGGGAGGGGATCGTACAATGAGCAGTTCTTC CASSPLSGRGSYNEQFF
. TRBJ2-6 TRBV28 . TGTGCCAGCATCCCGGGGGGCGGTGGGGCCAACGTCCTGACTTTC CASIPGGGGANVLTF
. TRBJ1-3 TRBV11-3 . TGTGCCAGCAGCACCAGGGCTGGAAACACCATATATTTT CASSTRAGNTIYF
. TRBJ1-3 TRBV6-1 . TGTGCCAGCAGTGAAGCCGGGAGCGGAAACACCATATATTTT CASSEAGSGNTIYF
. TRBJ1-6 TRBV5-4 . TGTGCCAGCAGCCGACGGGGGGGATTTAATTCACCCCTCCACTTT CASSRRGGFNSPLHF
many TRBJ1-1 TRBV4-1 . TGCGCCAGCAGCCAAGCCGCGGGTGAAGCTTTCTTT CASSQAAGEAFF
. TRBJ1-2 TRBV19 . TGTGCCAGTAGTATAGGGACATCCCTCTATGGCTACACCTTC CASSIGTSLYGYTF
. TRBJ2-1 TRBV5-1 TRBD2 TGCGCCAGCAGGGCAGCGGGAGGGCCTTTTGGTGAGCAGTTCTTC CASRAAGGPFGEQFF
. TRBJ1-1 TRBV3-1/TRBV3-2 . TGTGCCAGCAGTAAGCCGGGCCAGGGTCGGACTGAAGCTTTCTTT CASSKPGQGRTEAFF
few TRBJ1-5 TRBV6-5 . TGTGCCAGCAGACATCAGGGTAAGTACAATCAGCCCCAGCATTTT CASRHQGKYNQPQHF
. TRBJ1-1 TRBV10-3 . TGTGCCACCAACGGGGGGTTGAACACTGAAGCTTTCTTT CATNGGLNTEAFF
. TRBJ2-1 TRBV28 TRBD2 TGTGCCAGCAGTGGACGGACTAGCGGATACAATGAGCAGTTCTTC CASSGRTSGYNEQFF
few TRBJ1-1 TRBV28 TRBD1 TGTGCCAGCAGTTCCCCTGTCAGGGGGGCGAACACTGAAGCTTTCTTT CASSSPVRGANTEAFF
. TRBJ2-1 TRBV5-1 . TGCGCCAGCAGCTTGGAAGGGGGTTCCTACAATGAGCAGTTCTTC CASSLEGGSYNEQFF
. TRBJ2-5 TRBV19 . TGTGCCAGTAGTAAAGGGTCACAGCGGGAGACCCAGTACTTC CASSKGSQRETQYF
. TRBJ2-3 TRBV3-1/TRBV3-2 . TGTGCCAGCAGCCGCAGCACTGGAGCTAGCACAGATACGCAGTATTTT CASSRSTGASTDTQYF
. TRBJ2-3 TRBV15 TRBD1 TGTGCCACCAGCAGACTAATCCGGACAGGGGGCGTCACAGATACGCAGTATTTT CATSRLIRTGGVTDTQYF
once TRBJ1-2 TRBV7-5 . TGTGCCAGAAGCGCGGGAGTGCGGGGCTACACCTTC CARSAGVRGYTF
. TRBJ1-2 TRBV5-4 TRBD1 TGTGCCAGCAACCCGGACAGGGGGGACGGCTACACCTTC CASNPDRGDGYTF
. TRBJ2-7 TRBV6-5 TRBD1 TGTGCCAGCAGTTCCATAGACAGGGGGCTGAGGGAGCAGTACTTC CASSSIDRGLREQYF
. TRBJ2-6 TRBV28 . TGTGCCAGCAGTAGTGGGGGGTCCGGGGCCAACGTCCTGACTTTC CASSSGGSGANVLTF
. TRBJ2-1 TRBV5-1 . TGCGCCAGCAGCCTGGAACTAAGTTCCTACAATGAGCAGTTCTTC CASSLELSSYNEQFF
once TRBJ2-1 TRBV5-1 TRBD2 TGCGCCAGCAGCTCCCCGGGACTAGCGGGAGGGGAGCAGTTCTTC CASSSPGLAGGEQFF
. TRBJ1-6 TRBV28 . TGTGCCAGCAGTTTGTTTCGGGGTGCCAATTCACCCCTCCACTTT CASSLFRGANSPLHF
. TRBJ2-2 TRBV7-8 . TGTGCCAGCAGCTTAGCTGGCGGGGTGGTCACCGGGGAGCTGTTTTTT CASSLAGGVVTGELFF
. TRBJ1-2 TRBV2 TRBD1 TGTGCCAGCAGTATACTACAGGGGACAGTCTATGGCTACACCTTC CASSILQGTVYGYTF
. TRBJ1-5 TRBV6-1 . TGTGCCAGCAGTTGGCCATTAAATCAGCCCCAGCATTTT CASSWPLNQPQHF
. TRBJ2-7 TRBV2 . TGTGCCAGCAGGCGAGAGTCCTACGAGCAGTACTTC CASRRESYEQYF
. TRBJ2-5 TRBV5-8 TRBD1 TGTGCCAGCAGCCCGGGGAACAGGGGTGGAGAGACCCAGTACTTC CASSPGNRGGETQYF
. TRBJ2-1 TRBV19 . TGTGCCAGTAGTATTGGCGGGGCAGGGGGGACTAGGTACAATGAGCAGTTCTTC CASSIGGAGGTRYNEQFF
. TRBJ1-2 TRBV27 TRBD1 TGTGCCAGCAGTTTATCCAGGGGGCCCTATGGCTACACCTTC CASSLSRGPYGYTF
few TRBJ1-5 TRBV24-1 . TGTGCCACCAGTGATGCTAGGGGTATGTCTAACAATCAGCCCCAGCATTTT CATSDARGMSNNQPQHF
. TRBJ1-4 TRBV5-1 . TGCGCCAGCAGCATACAGGGTTCAACTAATGAAAAACTGTTTTTT CASSIQGSTNEKLFF
. TRBJ2-2 TRBV27 TRBD1 TGTGCCAGCAGTTTTCAAGGGGGCCGGGTCACCGGGGAGCTGTTTTTT CASSFQGGRVTGELFF
. TRBJ1-1 TRBV29-1 TRBD1 TGCAGCGTTGAAGGTGAGACAGGGCGCATGAACACTGAAGCTTTCTTT CSVEGETGRMNTEAFF